This T cell receptor beta chain was identified during a study of regulatory T cells in long-lasting Graves disease. Across the study: Graves' patients diagnosed newly had used antithyroid drugs under 3 months. Regarding the study as a whole: The study found lower TCR diversity in persistent Graves' patients than in newly diagnosed ones.

Building the TCR beta libraries relied on iRepertoire HTBI primers, and CDR3 regions underwent Arm-PCR. TCRdb independently ran MiXCR on the multiplex PCR reads; one entry per CDR3 protein. The sample includes 450,000 to 500,000 distinct CDR3 sequences, roughly 16% of them seen just once. J was trimmed by 1 base and V by 5 bases; bases with no gene match: 8. This CDR3 has 15 amino acids. Germline V gene sequence: CDR1 LGHDT, CDR2 YNNKEL (reference sequence). There are many counts of this clonotype. The antigen is unknown. As for time point: newly diagnosed GD, antithyroid drugs for less than 3 months. RNA extracted from PBMCs served as the sequencing template. The authors diagnosed Graves' disease using American Thyroid Association guidelines. The sample was also reused in another study, on T cells in Graves' hyperthyroidism and ophthalmopathy. As that report states: The HTBI primer set served for first-round RT-PCR of the TCR CDR3.

Sequences were derived from peripheral blood mononuclear cells (PBMCs), sampled at new diagnosis, from a patient treated with antithyroid drugs. This sequence originates from a man aged 40-49 years with Graves disease. The rearrangement joins TRBV3-1 to TRBJ2-7; TRBD2 matches 7 bases. CDR3 in DNA: TGTGCCAGCAGCACCCGCGGGGGAAAATCCTACGAGCAGTACTTC. Its translation: CASSTRGGKSYEQYF.